This note documents a single T cell receptor beta chain sequence. The antigen is not known. This sample's treatment: oral pan-JAK inhibitor, 5-10 mg twice daily. RNA extraction was followed by reverse transcription into cDNA, which acted as the sequencing template. Data came from immunoSEQ multiplex PCR; TCRdb stores just in-frame clones and leaves some out. Of about 180,000 clones in the sample, around half were seen once. This specimen comes from a study of CD8+ T cells in alopecia areata. Study-level information: Treated patients were dosed with oral tofacitinib, taking 5 to 10 mg twice daily. Whole-study findings and limits: Normal scalp showed lower clonality than lesional scalp, especially alopecia totalis/universalis.

Germline values: CDR1 SGHDN, CDR2 FVKESK. The CDR3 covers 14 residues. Trimming cost V 2 bases and J 2 bases, with 10 bases left between them. This material consisted of CD8+ T cells sorted from blood, taken at week 24, from a patient treated with tofacitinib. The V gene is TRBV14, the J gene TRBJ2-7; weak D call: TRBD1 (6 bases). The sequence was collected from a human donor with alopecia areata. CDR3 sequence: CASSQSPGAYEQYF. The CDR3 DNA sequence: TGTGCCAGCAGCCAATCGCCAGGGGCCTACGAGCAGTACTTC.